The 6 T cell receptor beta chains presented below share a single source sample, sequenced in a study of identical twins' blood T cells. One entry per CDR3 protein, called by TCRdb with MiXCR from the 5' RACE reads. The table includes around 380,000 distinct CDR3 sequences, under 30% detected once. Sequencing input: PBMCs. These receptors all come from a woman between 18 and 55 years old in good health.

The rearrangement joins TRBV5-8 to TRBJ2-3, with 8 bases that match TRBD2. CDR1 SGHTS and CDR2 YDEGEE come from the germline V gene. This CDR3 comprises 16 residues. V shed 4 bases and J 3 bases; nucleotides not matched to a gene: 10. The CDR3, as DNA: TGTGCCAGCAGCCCGTGGACTAGCTCTCCGACAGATACGCAGTATTTT. It yields the protein CASSPWTSSPTDTQYF.

The table lists this clonotype with a few counts. This sequence joins TRBV6-6 and TRBJ2-7; 11 positions match TRBD2. The CDR3 consists of 17 residues. With 5 bases clipped from V and 3 bases from J, the junction kept 12 bases outside the gene matches. CDR1 MNHNY and CDR2 SVGAGI come from the germline V gene (reference sequence). CDR3 in DNA: TGTGCCAGCAGTCTCTTCCCGGGACTAGCGGCAAACTACGAGCAGTACTTC. Its protein product is CASSLFPGLAANYEQYF.

The rearrangement links TRBV20-1 to TRBJ1-1; D gene unclear. This CDR3 spans 13 amino acids. Germline CDR1 is DFQATT and CDR2 is SNEGSKA (reference sequence). V was trimmed by 5 bases and J by 0 bases, leaving 10 bases between them. CDR3: CSADGAMNTEAFF. As DNA, the CDR3 is TGCAGTGCTGACGGCGCAATGAACACTGAAGCTTTCTTT.

V usage is TRBV7-8 and J usage is TRBJ1-1, with 7 bases lining up with TRBD1. CDR1 and CDR2 from the germline V gene are SGHVS and FQNEAQ. V was pared by 1 base and J by 4 bases, with 6 bases of the junction left unmatched. The CDR3 is 15 amino acids. The CDR3 region is CASSLDLAGGTEAFF. The CDR3 DNA follows: TGTGCCAGCAGCTTAGATCTGGCAGGGGGCACTGAAGCTTTCTTT.

This clonotype was observed a handful of times. The CDR3 loop is CSAAGQGGRDTEAFF. CDR3 DNA sequence: TGCAGTGCGGCTGGACAGGGGGGGAGGGACACTGAAGCTTTCTTT. The chain is built from TRBV20-1 and TRBJ1-1; 10 bases align to TRBD1. The CDR3 sequence is 15 residues long. Germline V gene lookup returns CDR1 DFQATT and CDR2 SNEGSKA (reference sequence). The junction had 10 bases not matched to a gene; V was cut back by 6 bases and J by 3 bases.

The rearrangement joins TRBV7-6 to TRBJ1-1, with D unclear. Germline V gene lookup returns CDR1 SGHVS and CDR2 FNYEAQ. V was clipped by 5 bases and J by 0 bases, with 13 bases between them. There are 15 residues in the CDR3. CDR3 region: CASSQQISLNTEAFF. CDR3 bases: TGTGCCAGCAGCCAACAGATTTCTTTGAACACTGAAGCTTTCTTT. The complete variable domain, with remaining parts taken from reference TRBV7-6 and TRBJ1-1, reads GAGVSQSPRYKVTKRGQDVALRCDPISGHVSLYWYRQALGQGPEFLTYFNYEAQQDKSGLPNDRFSAERPEGSISTLTIQRTEQRDSAMYRCASSQQISLNTEAFFGQGTRLTVV.